This record concerns one T cell receptor (beta chain) sequence. The antigen is not known. These data originate in a study of blood T cells in healthy people across ages. Study background: About one barcoded TCR beta cDNA was captured per two T cells.

Study conclusions and caveats: Older age coincided with a roughly linear decline in TCR beta diversity per million T cells.

Together with a sample-barcoded 5' primer, a J-beta primer mix was included in a second PCR lasting roughly 6 to 12 cycles. A tag from a template-switch adaptor with 12 random nucleotides marked each cDNA molecule. TCRdb processed the 5' RACE reads anew with MiXCR; each CDR3 protein has one entry. There are nearly 1 million distinct CDR3 sequences in the sample; roughly 51% occur only once, and about a fifth lies in the top ten. Donation came from healthy Caucasian individuals in Russia who were aged about 6 to 100. The CDR3 has 16 amino acids. Per the germline V gene, CDR1 is MNHEY and CDR2 is SMNVEV (reference sequence).

J is TRBJ2-5 and V is TRBV27; tentatively, D is TRBD1 (6 bases). The DNA matches TRBJ2-7 better at its end, which makes the J call doubtful. The sample comprised blood. This TCR came from a woman aged 55-70 years in good health. CDR3 protein: CASSLSDDYRVYEQYF. The DNA of the CDR3 is TGTGCCAGCAGTTTATCGGATGACTACAGGGTCTACGAGCAGTACTTC.